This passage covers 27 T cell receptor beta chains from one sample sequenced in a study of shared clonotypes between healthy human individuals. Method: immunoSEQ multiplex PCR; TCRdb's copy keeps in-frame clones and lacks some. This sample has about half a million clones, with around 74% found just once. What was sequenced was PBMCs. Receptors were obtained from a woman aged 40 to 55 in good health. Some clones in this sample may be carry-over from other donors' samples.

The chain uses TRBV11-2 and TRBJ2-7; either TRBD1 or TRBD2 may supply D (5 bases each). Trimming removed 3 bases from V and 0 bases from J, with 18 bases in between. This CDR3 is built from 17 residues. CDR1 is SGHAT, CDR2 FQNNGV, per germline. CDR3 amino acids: CASSFSIIGDGSYEQYF. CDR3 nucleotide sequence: TGTGCCAGCAGCTTCTCCATAATCGGGGACGGCTCCTACGAGCAGTACTTC.

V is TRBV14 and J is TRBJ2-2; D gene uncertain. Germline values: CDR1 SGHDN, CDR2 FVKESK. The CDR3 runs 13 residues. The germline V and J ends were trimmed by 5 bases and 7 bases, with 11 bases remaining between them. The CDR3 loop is CASSSHPGGELFF. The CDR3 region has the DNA TGTGCCAGCAGCTCCCACCCCGGCGGGGAGCTGTTTTTT.

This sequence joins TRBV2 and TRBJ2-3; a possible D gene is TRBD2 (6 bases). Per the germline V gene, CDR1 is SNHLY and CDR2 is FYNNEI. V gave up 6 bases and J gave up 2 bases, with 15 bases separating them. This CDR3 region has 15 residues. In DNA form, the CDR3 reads TGTGCCAGCAGCCTCCGGGACTTACTCACAGATACGCAGTATTTT. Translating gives CASSLRDLLTDTQYF. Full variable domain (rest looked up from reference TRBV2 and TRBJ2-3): EPEVTQTPSHQVTQMGQEVILRCVPISNHLYFYWYRQILGQKVEFLVSFYNNEISEKSEIFDDQFSVERPDGSNFTLKIRSTKLEDSAMYFCASSLRDLLTDTQYFGPGTRLTVL.

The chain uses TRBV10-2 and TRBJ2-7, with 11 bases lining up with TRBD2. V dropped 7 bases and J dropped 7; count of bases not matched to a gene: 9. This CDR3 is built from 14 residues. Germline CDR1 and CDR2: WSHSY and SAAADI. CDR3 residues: CASTLAGGPEEQYF. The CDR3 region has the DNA TGCGCCAGCACTTTAGCGGGAGGGCCGGAAGAGCAGTACTTC.

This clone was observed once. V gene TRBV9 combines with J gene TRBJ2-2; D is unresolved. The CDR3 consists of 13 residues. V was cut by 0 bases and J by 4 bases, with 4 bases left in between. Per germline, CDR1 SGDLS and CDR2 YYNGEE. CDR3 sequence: CASSVVSTGELFF. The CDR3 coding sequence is TGTGCCAGCAGCGTAGTGAGCACCGGGGAGCTGTTTTTT.

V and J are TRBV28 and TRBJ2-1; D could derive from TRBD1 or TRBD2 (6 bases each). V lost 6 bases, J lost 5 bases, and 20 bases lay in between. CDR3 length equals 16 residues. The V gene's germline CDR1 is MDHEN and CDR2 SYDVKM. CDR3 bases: TGTGCCAGCAGCCCTCTGGTGTGGGGGGCGCACAATGAGCAGTTCTTC. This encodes CASSPLVWGAHNEQFF.

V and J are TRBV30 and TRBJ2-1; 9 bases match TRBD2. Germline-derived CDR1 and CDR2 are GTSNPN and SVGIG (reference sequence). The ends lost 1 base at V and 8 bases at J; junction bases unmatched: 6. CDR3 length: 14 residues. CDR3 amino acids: CAWSEAGGMDEQFF. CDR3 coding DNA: TGTGCCTGGAGTGAGGCGGGGGGGATGGATGAGCAGTTCTTC.

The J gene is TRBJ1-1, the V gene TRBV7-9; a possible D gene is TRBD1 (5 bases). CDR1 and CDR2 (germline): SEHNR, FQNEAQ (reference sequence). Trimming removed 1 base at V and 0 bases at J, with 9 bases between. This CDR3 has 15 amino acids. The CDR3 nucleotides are TGTGCCAGCAGCTTAGTGGGGGGGATGAACACTGAAGCTTTCTTT. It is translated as CASSLVGGMNTEAFF.

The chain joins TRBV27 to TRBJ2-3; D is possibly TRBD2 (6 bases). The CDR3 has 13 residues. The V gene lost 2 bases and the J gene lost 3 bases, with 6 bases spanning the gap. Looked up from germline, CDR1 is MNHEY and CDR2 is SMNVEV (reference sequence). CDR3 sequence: CASSLRETDTQYF. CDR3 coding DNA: TGTGCCAGCAGTTTACGGGAGACAGATACGCAGTATTTT.

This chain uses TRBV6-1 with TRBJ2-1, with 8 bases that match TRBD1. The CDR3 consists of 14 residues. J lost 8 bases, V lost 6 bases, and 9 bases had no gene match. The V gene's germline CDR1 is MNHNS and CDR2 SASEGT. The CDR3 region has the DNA TGTGCCAGCAGGGGACAGGTCTATCGGGATGAGCAGTTCTTC. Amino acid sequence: CASRGQVYRDEQFF.

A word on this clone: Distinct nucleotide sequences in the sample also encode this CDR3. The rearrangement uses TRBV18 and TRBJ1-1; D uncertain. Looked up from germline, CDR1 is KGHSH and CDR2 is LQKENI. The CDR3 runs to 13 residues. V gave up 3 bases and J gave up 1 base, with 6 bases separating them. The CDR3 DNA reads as TGTGCCAGCTCACCCCGAGGGAACACTGAAGCTTTCTTT. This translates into CASSPRGNTEAFF.

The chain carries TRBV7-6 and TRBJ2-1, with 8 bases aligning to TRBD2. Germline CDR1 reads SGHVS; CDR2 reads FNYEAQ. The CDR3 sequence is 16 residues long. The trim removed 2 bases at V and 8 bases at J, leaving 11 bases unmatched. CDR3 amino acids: CASSLSWSGSIDEQFF. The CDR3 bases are TGTGCCAGCAGCTTATCGTGGAGCGGGAGTATCGATGAGCAGTTCTTC. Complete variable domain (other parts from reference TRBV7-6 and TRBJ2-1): GAGVSQSPRYKVTKRGQDVALRCDPISGHVSLYWYRQALGQGPEFLTYFNYEAQQDKSGLPNDRFSAERPEGSISTLTIQRTEQRDSAMYRCASSLSWSGSIDEQFFGPGTRLTVL.

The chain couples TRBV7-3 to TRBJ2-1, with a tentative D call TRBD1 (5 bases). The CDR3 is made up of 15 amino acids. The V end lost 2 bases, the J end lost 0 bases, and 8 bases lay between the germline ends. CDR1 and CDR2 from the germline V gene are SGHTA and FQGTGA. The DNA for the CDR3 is TGTGCCAGCAGCTTATCCAGGGTCTCCTACAATGAGCAGTTCTTC. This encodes CASSLSRVSYNEQFF.

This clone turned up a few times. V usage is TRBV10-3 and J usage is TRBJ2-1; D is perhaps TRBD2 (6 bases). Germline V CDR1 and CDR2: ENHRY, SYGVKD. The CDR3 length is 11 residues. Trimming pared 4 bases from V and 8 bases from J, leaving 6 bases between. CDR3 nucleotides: TGTGCCATCAGTGGACTAGATGAGCAGTTCTTC. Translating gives CAISGLDEQFF.

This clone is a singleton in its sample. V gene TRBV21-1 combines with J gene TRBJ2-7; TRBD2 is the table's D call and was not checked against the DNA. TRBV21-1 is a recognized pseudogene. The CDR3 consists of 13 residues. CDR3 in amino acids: CASSIISKYEQYF. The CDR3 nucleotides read TGTGCCAGCAGCATCATCTCTAAATACGAGCAGTACTTC.

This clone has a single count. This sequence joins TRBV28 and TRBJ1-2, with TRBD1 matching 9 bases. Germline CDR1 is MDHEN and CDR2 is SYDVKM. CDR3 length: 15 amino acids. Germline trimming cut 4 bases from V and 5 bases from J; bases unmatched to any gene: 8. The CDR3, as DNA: TGTGCCAGCAGTTCACAGGGGGCGGGCTCGTATGGCTACACCTTC. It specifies CASSSQGAGSYGYTF.

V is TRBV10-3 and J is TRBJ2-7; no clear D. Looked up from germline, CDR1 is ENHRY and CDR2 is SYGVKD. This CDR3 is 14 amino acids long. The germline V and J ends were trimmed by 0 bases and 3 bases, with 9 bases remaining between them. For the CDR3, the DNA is TGTGCCATCAGTGAGTCGGCTTCTATCTACGAGCAGTACTTC. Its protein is CAISESASIYEQYF.

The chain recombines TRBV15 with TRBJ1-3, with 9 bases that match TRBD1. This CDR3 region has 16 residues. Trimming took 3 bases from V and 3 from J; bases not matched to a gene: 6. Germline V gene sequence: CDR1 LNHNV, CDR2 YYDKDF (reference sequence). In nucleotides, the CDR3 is TGTGCCACCAGCAGGGACAGGGGCATGAGTGGAAACACCATATATTTT. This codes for CATSRDRGMSGNTIYF.

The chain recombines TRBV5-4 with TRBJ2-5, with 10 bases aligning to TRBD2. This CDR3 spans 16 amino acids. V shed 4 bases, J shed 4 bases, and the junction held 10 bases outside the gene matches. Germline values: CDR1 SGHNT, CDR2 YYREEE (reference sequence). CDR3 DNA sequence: TGTGCCAGCAGCCTCCCAAGCGGGAGGGCGGGAGAGACCCAGTACTTC. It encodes CASSLPSGRAGETQYF.

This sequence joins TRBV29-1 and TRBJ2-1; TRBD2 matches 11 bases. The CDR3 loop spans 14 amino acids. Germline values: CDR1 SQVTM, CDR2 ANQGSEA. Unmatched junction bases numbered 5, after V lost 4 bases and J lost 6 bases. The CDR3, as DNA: TGCAGCGTTGCGGGACTAGCGGTTTTCAATGAGCAGTTCTTC. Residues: CSVAGLAVFNEQFF.

The CDR3 nucleotides read TGTGCCAGCAGCTTGGGGGTAGGGGACAGGGGCGGCTATGGCTACACCTTC. This sequence encodes CASSLGVGDRGGYGYTF. V and J are TRBV5-4 and TRBJ1-2; 10 positions agree with TRBD1. Germline lookup yields CDR1 SGHNT and CDR2 YYREEE (reference sequence). Trimming removed 0 bases from V and 4 bases from J; junction bases left unmatched: 9. CDR3 length equals 17 residues. The full variable domain, completed using reference TRBV5-4 and TRBJ1-2, is ETGVTQSPTHLIKTRGQQVTLRCSSQSGHNTVSWYQQALGQGPQFIFQYYREEENGRGNFPPRFSGLQFPNYSSELNVNALELDDSALYLCASSLGVGDRGGYGYTFGSGTRLTVV.

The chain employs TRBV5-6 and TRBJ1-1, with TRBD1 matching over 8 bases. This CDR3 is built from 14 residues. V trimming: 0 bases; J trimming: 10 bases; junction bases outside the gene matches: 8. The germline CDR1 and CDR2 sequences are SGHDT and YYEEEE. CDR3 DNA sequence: TGTGCCAGCAGCTTGGACGGGACAGGATCTGTAGCTTTCTTT. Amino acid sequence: CASSLDGTGSVAFF.

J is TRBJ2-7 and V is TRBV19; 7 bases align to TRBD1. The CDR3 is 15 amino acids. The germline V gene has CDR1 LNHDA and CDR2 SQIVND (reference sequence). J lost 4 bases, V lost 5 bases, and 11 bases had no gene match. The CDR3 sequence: CASSAQGVGEYEQYF. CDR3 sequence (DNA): TGTGCCAGTAGTGCTCAGGGGGTTGGAGAGTACGAGCAGTACTTC.

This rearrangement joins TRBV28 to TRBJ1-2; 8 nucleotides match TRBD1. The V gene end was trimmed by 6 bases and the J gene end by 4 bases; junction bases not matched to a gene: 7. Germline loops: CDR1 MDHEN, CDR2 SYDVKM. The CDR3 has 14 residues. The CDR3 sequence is CASSRDRWSYGYTF. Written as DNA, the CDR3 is TGTGCCAGCAGCCGGGACAGGTGGAGCTATGGCTACACCTTC.

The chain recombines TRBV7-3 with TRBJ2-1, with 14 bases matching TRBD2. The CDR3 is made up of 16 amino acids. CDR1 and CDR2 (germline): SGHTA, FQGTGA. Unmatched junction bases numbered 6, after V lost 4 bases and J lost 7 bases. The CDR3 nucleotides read TGTGCCAGCAGCTACGAAGGGACTAGCGGGAGTAATGAGCAGTTCTTC. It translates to CASSYEGTSGSNEQFF.

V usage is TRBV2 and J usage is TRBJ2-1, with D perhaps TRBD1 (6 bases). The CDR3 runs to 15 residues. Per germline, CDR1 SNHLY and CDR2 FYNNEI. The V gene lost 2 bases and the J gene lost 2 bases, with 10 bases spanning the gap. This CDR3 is CASSESGATYNEQFF. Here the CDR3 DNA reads TGTGCCAGCAGTGAATCAGGGGCGACCTACAATGAGCAGTTCTTC.

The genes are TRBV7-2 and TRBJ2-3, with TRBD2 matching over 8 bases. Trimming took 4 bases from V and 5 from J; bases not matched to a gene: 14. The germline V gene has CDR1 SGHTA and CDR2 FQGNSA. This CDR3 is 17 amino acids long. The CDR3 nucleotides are TGTGCCAGCAGCTCTCCCCTTAGCGGGATGGGAGGAGATACGCAGTATTTT. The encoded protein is CASSSPLSGMGGDTQYF. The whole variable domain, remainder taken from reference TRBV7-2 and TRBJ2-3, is GAGVSQSPSNKVTEKGKDVELRCDPISGHTALYWYRQSLGQGLEFLIYFQGNSAPDKSGLPSDRFSAERTGGSVSTLTIQRTQQEDSAVYLCASSSPLSGMGGDTQYFGPGTRLTVL.